This passage covers 24 T cell receptor beta chains from one sample sequenced in a study of shared clonotypes between healthy human individuals. TCRdb's copy holds only in-frame clones and misses some; the assay was immunoSEQ multiplex PCR. The repertoire holds around 980,000 clones, with more than 75% as singletons. Source material: memory CD4+ T cells from PBMCs. Subset noted: CD45RA-negative fraction. The receptors here all came from a man in his late teens or twenties in good health. Some clones in this sample may be carry-over from other donors' samples.

This clone was recorded once. The V call is TRBV11-2, the J call TRBJ2-3, with D uncertain. V was clipped by 1 base and J by 5 bases, with 7 bases between them. CDR1 is SGHAT and CDR2 is FQNNGV in the germline V gene. The CDR3 totals 13 residues. The CDR3: CASSLALRDTQYF. As DNA, the CDR3 is TGTGCCAGCAGCTTAGCGCTTAGAGATACGCAGTATTTT.

This clone has just a few counts. The chain carries TRBV18 and TRBJ1-5; D perhaps matches TRBD1 (5 bases). V was cut by 5 bases and J by 2 bases, with 13 bases left in between. Germline V gives CDR1 KGHSH, CDR2 LQKENI. The CDR3 covers 15 residues. The CDR3 sequence is CASSNGWGGNQPQHF. The CDR3 DNA follows: TGTGCCAGCTCAAATGGATGGGGCGGCAATCAGCCCCAGCATTTT.

To note about this clone: This sequence may be a read error, since a much larger clone differs from it by one base. This chain joins TRBV30 and TRBJ1-5, with 7 bases fitting TRBD1. From germline, CDR1 is GTSNPN and CDR2 SVGIG (reference sequence). The CDR3 consists of 17 residues. The DNA for the CDR3 is TGTGCCTGGAGTGGGGGACAGACTAGTTATAGCAATCGGCCCCAGCATTTT. Its translation is CAWSGGQTSYSNRPQHF.

The CDR3 DNA reads as TGCGCCAGCAGCTTCGGGACAGAACGCGGCTACACCTTC. This codes for CASSFGTERGYTF. The chain links TRBV5-1 to TRBJ1-2, with 7 bases lining up with TRBD1. The J segment lost 8 bases and the V segment lost 2 bases, leaving 6 bases of the junction unmatched. This CDR3 region has 13 residues. Per germline, CDR1 SGHRS and CDR2 YFSETQ.

The chain has TRBV6-1 and TRBJ1-5; D perhaps matches TRBD1 (5 bases). Germline V gene lookup returns CDR1 MNHNS and CDR2 SASEGT. V was cut by 10 bases and J by 4 bases, with 14 bases left in between. CDR3 size: 13 residues. CDR3 in amino acids: CANGGRFNQPQHF. The CDR3 bases are TGTGCCAACGGGGGACGGTTTAATCAGCCCCAGCATTTT.

The chain recombines TRBV5-6 with TRBJ2-3, with TRBD2 matching 8 bases. V was clipped by 0 bases and J by 0 bases; unmatched bases: 6. Germline CDR1 is SGHDT and CDR2 is YYEEEE. This CDR3 region has 17 residues. The CDR3: CASSLVTSVSSTDTQYF. The DNA of the CDR3 is TGTGCCAGCAGCTTGGTGACTAGCGTATCTAGCACAGATACGCAGTATTTT.

This clone was observed at least ten times. The chain employs TRBV5-1 and TRBJ2-1, with D perhaps TRBD2 (6 bases). CDR1 is SGHRS, CDR2 YFSETQ, per germline. Trimming shortened V by 0 bases and J by 9 bases, and 10 bases separated the two germline ends. The CDR3 runs 13 residues. CDR3 coding DNA: TGCGCCAGCAGCTTGGATCGGGAGCGTGAGCAGTTCTTC. This sequence encodes CASSLDREREQFF.

At least ten counts were recorded for this clone. In the same sample, other DNA sequences code for this CDR3. The CDR3 sequence is CASSLEGGNQPQHF. The CDR3 DNA follows: TGCGCCAGCAGCTTGGAGGGGGGAAATCAGCCCCAGCATTTT. The chain has TRBV5-1 and TRBJ1-5; D might be TRBD1 (6 bases). Trimming removed 0 bases from V and 4 bases from J, with 8 bases in between. From germline, CDR1 is SGHRS and CDR2 YFSETQ. The CDR3 is made up of 14 amino acids.

The chain is built from TRBV5-1 and TRBJ2-6; the D is unclear. In germline, CDR1 is SGHRS, CDR2 YFSETQ. Trimming stripped 4 bases from V and 1 base from J, with 9 bases between. This CDR3 is 15 amino acids long. For the CDR3, the DNA is TGCGCCAGCAGCCAGACACGGTCTGGGGCCAACGTCCTGACTTTC. This codes for CASSQTRSGANVLTF.

The gene calls are TRBV20-1 and TRBJ1-1; D remains ambiguous. The CDR3 sequence is 9 residues long. Trimming pared 5 bases from V and 8 bases from J, leaving 6 bases between. Germline V gives CDR1 DFQATT, CDR2 SNEGSKA (reference sequence). For the CDR3, the DNA is TGCAGTGCTCCCCAGGAAGCTTTCTTT. Encoded protein: CSAPQEAFF.

This clone turned up a few times. The rearrangement links TRBV6-5 to TRBJ2-2, with D possibly being TRBD2 (6 bases). Trimming took 0 bases from V and 4 from J, leaving 12 bases between them. Germline V lookup: CDR1 MNHEY, CDR2 SVGAGI. The CDR3 is 16 amino acids. The CDR3 here is CASSYSVGGVTGELFF. DNA for the CDR3: TGTGCCAGCAGTTACTCGGTCGGAGGGGTCACCGGGGAGCTGTTTTTT.

Comment on this clone: Since a much larger clone is just one base distant, this may be a read error. V usage is TRBV19 and J usage is TRBJ1-4; 8 bases fit TRBD1. CDR1 and CDR2 (germline): LNHDA, SQIVND (reference sequence). The CDR3 runs 13 residues. J lost 8 bases, V lost 9 bases, and 8 bases had no gene match. The DNA for the CDR3 is TGTGCCAGAGGGGAGACAGGGGAGGAAAAACTGTTTTTT. It encodes CARGETGEEKLFF.

DNA of the CDR3: TGTGCCAGCAGCGTCGGGACTAGCTCTGGGGAGCTGTTTTTT. Translating it yields CASSVGTSSGELFF. The chain combines TRBV9 with TRBJ2-2; 9 nucleotides agree with TRBD2. Germline V lookup: CDR1 SGDLS, CDR2 YYNGEE. This CDR3 is built from 14 residues. After removal of 2 bases from V and 8 bases from J, the junction contained 4 bases not matched to a gene. Looking up the rest from reference TRBV9 and TRBJ2-2 gives the full variable domain: DSGVTQTPKHLITATGQRVTLRCSPRSGDLSVYWYQQSLDQGLQFLIQYYNGEERAKGNILERFSAQQFPDLHSELNLSSLELGDSALYFCASSVGTSSGELFFGEGSRLTVL.

This rearrangement joins TRBV7-2 to TRBJ2-7, with unresolved D. The CDR3 runs to 14 residues. Germline CDR1 reads SGHTA; CDR2 reads FQGNSA. The V gene lost 2 bases and the J gene lost 2 bases, with 10 bases spanning the gap. CDR3 sequence (DNA): TGTGCCAGCAGCTTATCCGCCGCTACCTACGAGCAGTACTTC. This encodes CASSLSAATYEQYF.

In its sample, this clone was seen a few times. The rearrangement uses TRBV5-1 and TRBJ1-2; D ambiguous. The CDR3 loop spans 15 amino acids. Trimming shortened V by 0 bases and J by 0 bases, and 9 bases separated the two germline ends. Germline V CDR1 and CDR2: SGHRS, YFSETQ. CDR3 nucleotides: TGCGCCAGCAGCTTGGCAACAGACTCTAACTATGGCTACACCTTC. Amino acid sequence: CASSLATDSNYGYTF.

J is TRBJ2-7 and V is TRBV19, with D unresolved. V shed 5 bases and J shed 0 bases, with 11 bases lying between them. Per the germline V gene, CDR1 is LNHDA and CDR2 is SQIVND (reference sequence). There are 14 residues in the CDR3. The CDR3 region is CASSLGLYSYEQYF. DNA of the CDR3: TGTGCCAGTAGTTTGGGGTTATACTCCTACGAGCAGTACTTC.

V usage is TRBV19 and J usage is TRBJ1-1; weak D call: TRBD1 (6 bases). The CDR3 has 13 residues. Trimming pared 8 bases from V and 2 bases from J, leaving 12 bases between. Germline V gene data show CDR1 as LNHDA and CDR2 as SQIVND (reference sequence). The chain's CDR3 is CASDGGANTEAFF. CDR3 coding DNA: TGTGCCAGTGATGGGGGCGCCAACACTGAAGCTTTCTTT.

The chain is built from TRBV4-2 and TRBJ2-7; TRBD2 matches at 9 bases. Per the germline V gene, CDR1 is LGHNA and CDR2 is YNFKEQ. V lost 1 base and J lost 5; bases outside the gene matches: 6. The CDR3 length is 15 residues. The CDR3 loop is CASSQGRAGGHEQYF. CDR3 bases: TGTGCCAGCAGCCAAGGGCGAGCGGGAGGCCACGAGCAGTACTTC.

The chain joins TRBV6-5 to TRBJ1-2; D may be TRBD1 (6 bases). Between the trimmed V and J ends, which lost 4 bases and 5 bases, there was a span of 14 bases. Germline loops: CDR1 MNHEY, CDR2 SVGAGI. The CDR3 is 14 amino acids. The CDR3 bases are TGTGCCAGCAGTTCGACAGGAGCAGCGTATGGCTACACCTTC. This gives the protein CASSSTGAAYGYTF.

In its sample, this clone was seen once. The rearrangement links TRBV28 to TRBJ1-1; weak D call: TRBD1 (5 bases). The CDR3 contains 15 residues. CDR1 is MDHEN, CDR2 SYDVKM, per germline. Trimming shortened V by 8 bases and J by 1 base, and 17 bases separated the two germline ends. The CDR3 loop is CASGLVHGGNTEAFF. The CDR3 nucleotides read TGTGCCAGCGGCTTGGTACATGGGGGGAACACTGAAGCTTTCTTT.

This sequence joins TRBV5-1 and TRBJ1-3, with TRBD1 as a possible D gene (5 bases). In germline, CDR1 is SGHRS, CDR2 YFSETQ. V lost 0 bases and J lost 8, with 9 bases in between. The CDR3 totals 13 residues. The CDR3: CASSLGSRDTIYF. DNA of the CDR3: TGCGCCAGCAGCTTGGGATCCAGGGACACCATATATTTT.

The gene calls are TRBV10-3 and TRBJ2-1; no definite D call. CDR1 ENHRY and CDR2 SYGVKD come from the germline V gene. The germline V and J ends were trimmed by 6 bases and 3 bases, with 9 bases remaining between them. The CDR3 covers 13 residues. The CDR3 here is CAISSLGYNEQFF. The CDR3 DNA follows: TGTGCCATCAGCAGCTTAGGCTACAATGAGCAGTTCTTC.

The chain couples TRBV28 to TRBJ1-4; D is perhaps TRBD1 (5 bases). V lost 7 bases and J lost 8, with 17 bases in between. In germline, CDR1 is MDHEN, CDR2 SYDVKM. The CDR3 is 14 residues long. The CDR3 sequence: CASTHGALVEKLFF. The CDR3 nucleotides are TGTGCCAGCACACATGGGGCCTTAGTGGAAAAACTGTTTTTT.

The chain links TRBV5-1 to TRBJ1-2; 10 bases agree with TRBD1. Germline CDR1 and CDR2: SGHRS and YFSETQ. The trim removed 4 bases at V and 7 bases at J, leaving 7 bases unmatched. The CDR3 is 14 amino acids. The DNA for the CDR3 is TGCGCCAGCAGCAGGGAGACAGGGGGCTTTGGCTACACCTTC. Its translation is CASSRETGGFGYTF.